A selection of T cell receptor beta chains follows, all from one sample in a study of OX40 agonist ivuxolimab in advanced cancers. Produced via immunoSEQ multiplex PCR; TCRdb's table is partial and in-frame only. The data hold about 61,000 clones, with roughly four fifths observed a single time. The sequencing used CD4+ or CD8+ T cells sorted from blood, collected in a trial of the OX40 agonist ivuxolimab. These receptors originate from an adult with an advanced solid tumor such as melanoma, head and neck, liver or kidney cancer. CDR3s include the opening cysteine and the closing phenylalanine or tryptophan. The D gene is left open where the match is weak. Size values are once, few and many counts, or a class for expanded clones, and some rows have none.

size: -
D: -
V: TRBV4-1
J: TRBJ1-1
CDR3: CASSQDIIRDNTEAFF
DNA: TGCGCCAGCAGCCAAGATATAATAAGGGATAACACTGAAGCTTTCTTT

size: -
D: TRBD1
V: TRBV13
J: TRBJ2-7
CDR3: CASSLSGQGSYEQYF
DNA: TGTGCCAGCAGCTTATCGGGACAGGGGTCCTACGAGCAGTACTTC

size: few
D: TRBD1
V: TRBV5-6
J: TRBJ1-6
CDR3: CASSTRQGASNSPLHF
DNA: TGTGCCAGCAGCACTCGACAGGGGGCTAGCAATTCACCCCTCCACTTT

size: -
D: -
V: TRBV28
J: TRBJ2-1
CDR3: CASRLQGNNEQFF
DNA: TGTGCCAGCAGGCTACAGGGTAACAATGAGCAGTTCTTC

size: -
D: -
V: TRBV5-1
J: TRBJ2-3
CDR3: CASSLSAGSSTDTQYF
DNA: TGCGCCAGCAGCTTGTCGGCAGGGTCTAGCACAGATACGCAGTATTTT

size: -
D: -
V: TRBV27
J: TRBJ1-3
CDR3: CASSRVGSSGNTIYF
DNA: TGTGCCAGCAGTAGGGTCGGTAGCTCTGGAAACACCATATATTTT

size: -
D: -
V: TRBV14
J: TRBJ2-7
CDR3: CASSQDFGGAYEQYF
DNA: TGTGCCAGCAGCCAAGATTTCGGGGGCGCGTACGAGCAGTACTTC

size: -
D: -
V: TRBV7-2
J: TRBJ1-2
CDR3: CASSFPQRYGYTF
DNA: TGTGCCAGCAGCTTCCCGCAGCGCTATGGCTACACCTTC

size: -
D: -
V: TRBV9
J: TRBJ2-7
CDR3: CASLGGILYEQYF
DNA: TGTGCCAGCCTGGGGGGTATTCTATACGAGCAGTACTTC

size: -
D: -
V: TRBV4-2
J: TRBJ2-7
CDR3: CASSQDGPGTYEQYF
DNA: TGTGCCAGCAGCCAAGATGGTCCAGGGACCTACGAGCAGTACTTC

size: -
D: -
V: TRBV7-2
J: TRBJ2-3
CDR3: CASSLGGPTNTQYF
DNA: TGTGCCAGCAGCCTGGGGGGACCCACGAATACGCAGTATTTT

size: once
D: TRBD2
V: TRBV7-9
J: TRBJ2-1
CDR3: CASSQRGNSYNEQFF
DNA: TGTGCCAGCAGCCAGCGGGGGAATTCCTACAATGAGCAGTTCTTC

size: -
D: -
V: TRBV7-2
J: TRBJ2-7
CDR3: CASQAEPIYEQYF
DNA: TGTGCCAGTCAAGCGGAACCGATCTACGAGCAGTACTTC

size: -
D: -
V: TRBV28
J: TRBJ1-2
CDR3: CASQPGAYGYTF
DNA: TGTGCCAGCCAACCAGGGGCCTACGGCTACACCTTC

size: -
D: TRBD1
V: TRBV18
J: TRBJ1-2
CDR3: CASSPRADRGDGYTF
DNA: TGTGCCAGCTCACCAAGAGCCGACAGGGGGGATGGCTACACCTTC

size: -
D: -
V: TRBV4-1
J: TRBJ1-1
CDR3: CASSRNGRGAMNTEAFF
DNA: TGCGCCAGCAGCCGGAATGGGAGGGGGGCCATGAACACTGAAGCTTTCTTT

size: -
D: -
V: TRBV5-1
J: TRBJ2-7
CDR3: CASSPGQYEQYF
DNA: TGCGCCAGCAGCCCCGGACAGTACGAGCAGTACTTC

size: -
D: TRBD1
V: TRBV7-2
J: TRBJ1-2
CDR3: CASSLRQGALSDYGYTF
DNA: TGTGCCAGCAGCCTCCGACAGGGGGCTCTCTCTGACTATGGCTACACCTTC

size: -
D: TRBD1
V: TRBV6-1
J: TRBJ2-1
CDR3: CASSEATGGFYNEQFF
DNA: TGTGCCAGCAGTGAAGCGACAGGGGGGTTTTACAATGAGCAGTTCTTC

size: -
D: -
V: TRBV19
J: TRBJ2-7
CDR3: CASSSIPSYEQYF
DNA: TGTGCCAGTAGCTCTATCCCCTCCTACGAGCAGTACTTC

size: -
D: -
V: TRBV25-1
J: TRBJ1-2
CDR3: CASSGGGRVYGYTF
DNA: TGTGCCAGCAGTGGGGGAGGCAGGGTCTATGGCTACACCTTC

size: -
D: -
V: TRBV9
J: TRBJ2-5
CDR3: CASSAQTQVEETQYF
DNA: TGTGCCAGCAGCGCTCAAACACAGGTCGAAGAGACCCAGTACTTC

size: few
D: -
V: TRBV18
J: TRBJ2-3
CDR3: CASSQVSPDTQYF
DNA: TGTGCCAGCTCACAGGTTTCGCCAGATACGCAGTATTTT

size: -
D: -
V: TRBV7-9
J: TRBJ1-2
CDR3: CASSLGQNYGYTF
DNA: TGTGCCAGCAGCTTAGGACAGAACTATGGCTACACCTTC

size: -
D: -
V: TRBV7-6
J: TRBJ2-3
CDR3: CASSLGTDTQYF
DNA: TGTGCCAGCAGCTTAGGCACAGATACGCAGTATTTT

size: -
D: -
V: TRBV7-2
J: TRBJ2-7
CDR3: CASSPRGMLSYEQYF
DNA: TGTGCCAGCAGCCCCAGGGGCATGCTATCCTACGAGCAGTACTTC

size: once
D: TRBD2
V: TRBV19
J: TRBJ2-7
CDR3: CASSIQSGGHEQYF
DNA: TGTGCCAGTAGTATCCAGAGCGGGGGGCACGAGCAGTACTTC

size: -
D: -
V: TRBV19
J: TRBJ1-5
CDR3: CASSITDQPQHF
DNA: TGTGCCAGTAGTATCACCGATCAGCCCCAGCATTTT

size: once
D: TRBD2
V: TRBV15
J: TRBJ2-1
CDR3: CATSPRLAGFHEQFF
DNA: TGTGCCACCAGCCCGCGACTAGCGGGGTTTCATGAGCAGTTCTTC

size: -
D: -
V: TRBV19
J: TRBJ1-5
CDR3: CASSDQDQGNQPQHF
DNA: TGTGCCAGTAGCGATCAGGATCAGGGCAATCAGCCCCAGCATTTT

size: -
D: TRBD1
V: TRBV2
J: TRBJ1-1
CDR3: CASRRGQGLLGNTEAFF
DNA: TGTGCCAGCAGAAGGGGACAGGGGTTGTTGGGAAACACTGAAGCTTTCTTT

size: few
D: -
V: TRBV6-5
J: TRBJ1-2
CDR3: CASRAQAYGYTF
DNA: TGTGCCAGCAGAGCACAGGCCTACGGCTACACCTTC

size: -
D: TRBD2
V: TRBV27
J: TRBJ2-3
CDR3: CASSLAGRTDTQYF
DNA: TGTGCCAGCAGTCTAGCGGGTCGCACAGATACGCAGTATTTT

size: -
D: TRBD1
V: TRBV19
J: TRBJ1-1
CDR3: CASRIKTGVSTEAFF
DNA: TGTGCCAGTAGGATAAAAACAGGGGTTAGCACTGAAGCTTTCTTT

size: -
D: -
V: TRBV11-3
J: TRBJ2-3
CDR3: CAVAQNGGTDTQYF
DNA: TGTGCCGTCGCCCAGAACGGCGGCACAGATACGCAGTATTTT

size: few
D: -
V: TRBV30
J: TRBJ1-1
CDR3: CAWSLLEVTEAFF
DNA: TGTGCCTGGAGTCTGTTGGAGGTCACTGAAGCTTTCTTT

size: few
D: -
V: TRBV30
J: TRBJ1-5
CDR3: CAWSTRSNQPQHF
DNA: TGTGCCTGGAGTACGAGGTCCAATCAGCCCCAGCATTTT

size: few
D: -
V: TRBV6-6
J: TRBJ2-3
CDR3: CASSYRGREKTDTQYF
DNA: TGTGCCAGCAGTTACCGGGGGCGGGAGAAAACAGATACGCAGTATTTT

size: -
D: TRBD1
V: TRBV5-8
J: TRBJ2-2
CDR3: CASSTRQGAAGELFF
DNA: TGTGCCAGCAGCACAAGACAGGGGGCAGCCGGGGAGCTGTTTTTT

size: -
D: -
V: TRBV6-1
J: TRBJ1-3
CDR3: CASSGGTAGNTIYF
DNA: TGTGCCAGCAGTGGGGGGACCGCTGGAAACACCATATATTTT

size: -
D: TRBD2
V: TRBV6-5
J: TRBJ2-3
CDR3: CASSDYGTSGGYF
DNA: TGTGCCAGCAGTGACTACGGGACTAGCGGGGGGTATTTT

size: -
D: -
V: TRBV2
J: TRBJ1-1
CDR3: CASTFGTGYGAFF
DNA: TGTGCCAGCACTTTCGGAACAGGGTACGGAGCTTTCTTT

size: -
D: -
V: TRBV11-3
J: TRBJ2-7
CDR3: CASSPQGYEQYF
DNA: TGTGCCAGCAGCCCACAGGGATACGAGCAGTACTTC

size: once
D: -
V: TRBV7-2
J: TRBJ2-4
CDR3: CASSPGGVAKNIQYF
DNA: TGTGCCAGCAGCCCAGGGGGGGTAGCCAAAAACATTCAGTACTTC

size: -
D: TRBD1
V: TRBV5-5
J: TRBJ1-3
CDR3: CASSSYQGVDTIYF
DNA: TGTGCCAGCAGCTCATATCAGGGGGTGGACACCATATATTTT

size: few
D: -
V: TRBV18
J: TRBJ1-5
CDR3: CASSPTASNQPQHF
DNA: TGTGCCAGCTCACCAACGGCCAGCAATCAGCCCCAGCATTTT

size: -
D: -
V: TRBV11-2
J: TRBJ2-3
CDR3: CASSPKIFSTDTQYF
DNA: TGTGCCAGCAGCCCAAAAATATTCAGCACAGATACGCAGTATTTT

size: -
D: -
V: TRBV6-5
J: TRBJ1-2
CDR3: CASSAAAYGYTF
DNA: TGTGCCAGCAGTGCGGCAGCCTATGGCTACACCTTC

size: -
D: TRBD2
V: TRBV10-3
J: TRBJ2-1
CDR3: CAISEAGGYNEQFF
DNA: TGTGCCATCAGTGAGGCGGGGGGCTACAATGAGCAGTTCTTC

size: -
D: -
V: TRBV4-2
J: TRBJ1-1
CDR3: CASSRDGTEAFF
DNA: TGTGCCAGCAGCCGGGACGGCACTGAAGCTTTCTTT

size: -
D: TRBD1
V: TRBV4-3
J: TRBJ2-4
CDR3: CASSQVDRAKNIQYF
DNA: TGCGCCAGCAGCCAAGTGGACAGGGCCAAAAACATTCAGTACTTC

size: -
D: TRBD2
V: TRBV4-2
J: TRBJ2-1
CDR3: CASSRTTLAGTNNEQFF
DNA: TGTGCCAGCAGCCGTACAACTTTAGCGGGGACAAACAATGAGCAGTTCTTC

size: -
D: -
V: TRBV11-2
J: TRBJ2-5
CDR3: CASSPGAQETQYF
DNA: TGTGCCAGCAGCCCCGGGGCACAAGAGACCCAGTACTTC

size: -
D: TRBD2
V: TRBV18
J: TRBJ2-7
CDR3: CASSPTSDEQYF
DNA: TGTGCCAGCTCACCCACTAGCGACGAGCAGTACTTC

size: -
D: -
V: TRBV6-1
J: TRBJ1-3
CDR3: CASSGTSGNTIYF
DNA: TGTGCCAGCAGTGGGACCTCTGGAAACACCATATATTTT

size: -
D: -
V: TRBV7-2
J: TRBJ1-2
CDR3: CASSPFAENYGYTF
DNA: TGTGCCAGCAGCCCCTTTGCGGAAAACTATGGCTACACCTTC

size: -
D: -
V: TRBV11-3
J: TRBJ2-3
CDR3: CASSSSASTDTQYF
DNA: TGTGCCAGCAGCTCCTCGGCTAGCACAGATACGCAGTATTTT